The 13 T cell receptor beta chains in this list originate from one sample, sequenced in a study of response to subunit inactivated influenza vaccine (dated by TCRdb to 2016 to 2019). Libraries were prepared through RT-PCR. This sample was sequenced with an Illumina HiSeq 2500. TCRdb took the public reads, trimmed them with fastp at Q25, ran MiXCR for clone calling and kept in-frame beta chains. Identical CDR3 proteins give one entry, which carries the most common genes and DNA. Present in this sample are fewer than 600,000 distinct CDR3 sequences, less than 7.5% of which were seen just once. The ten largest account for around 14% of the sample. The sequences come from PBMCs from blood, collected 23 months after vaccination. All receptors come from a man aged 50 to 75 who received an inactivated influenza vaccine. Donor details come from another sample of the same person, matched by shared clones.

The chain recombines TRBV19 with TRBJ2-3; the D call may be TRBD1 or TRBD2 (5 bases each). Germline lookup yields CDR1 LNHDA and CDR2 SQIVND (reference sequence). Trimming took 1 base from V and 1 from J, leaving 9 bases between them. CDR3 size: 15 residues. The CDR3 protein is CASSIGGIGTDTQYF. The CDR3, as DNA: TGTGCCAGTAGTATAGGGGGGATCGGCACAGATACGCAGTATTTT.

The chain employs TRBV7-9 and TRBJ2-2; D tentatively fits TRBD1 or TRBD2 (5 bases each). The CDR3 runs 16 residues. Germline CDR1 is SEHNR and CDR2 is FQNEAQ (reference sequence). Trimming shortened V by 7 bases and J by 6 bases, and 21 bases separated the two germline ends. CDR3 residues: CASIQNGAGLAGELFF. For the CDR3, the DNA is TGTGCCAGCATCCAGAACGGGGCCGGCTTGGCCGGGGAGCTGTTTTTT.

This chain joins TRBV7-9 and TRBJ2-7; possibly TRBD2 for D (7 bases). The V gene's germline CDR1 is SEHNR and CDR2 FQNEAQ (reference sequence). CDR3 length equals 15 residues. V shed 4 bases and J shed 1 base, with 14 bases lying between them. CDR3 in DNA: TGTGCCAGCAGCTCCTGGGGGGGGCAATCCTACGAGCAGTACTTC. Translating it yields CASSSWGGQSYEQYF.

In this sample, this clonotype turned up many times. The CDR3 sequence: CASSPDRAPGGYTF. In DNA form, the CDR3 reads TGTGCCAGCAGCCCGGACAGGGCCCCAGGGGGCTACACCTTC. The rearrangement links TRBV11-2 to TRBJ1-2; TRBD1 aligns across 8 bases. The germline CDR1 and CDR2 sequences are SGHAT and FQNNGV. There are 14 residues in the CDR3. The junction had 10 bases not matched to a gene; V was cut back by 5 bases and J by 8 bases.

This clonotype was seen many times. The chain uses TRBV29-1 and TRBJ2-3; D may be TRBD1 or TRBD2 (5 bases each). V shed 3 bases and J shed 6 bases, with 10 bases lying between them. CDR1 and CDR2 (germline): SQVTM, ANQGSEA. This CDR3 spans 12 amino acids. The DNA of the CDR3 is TGCAGCGTTGATCGAGGGGCGGATACGCAGTATTTT. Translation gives CSVDRGADTQYF.

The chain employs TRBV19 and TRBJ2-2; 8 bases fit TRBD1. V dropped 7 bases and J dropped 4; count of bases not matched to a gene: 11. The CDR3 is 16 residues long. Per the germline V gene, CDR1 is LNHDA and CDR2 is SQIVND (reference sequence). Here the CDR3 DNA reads TGTGCCAGTAAAAAAACGACAGGGGTGGTCACCGGGGAGCTGTTTTTT. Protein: CASKKTTGVVTGELFF.

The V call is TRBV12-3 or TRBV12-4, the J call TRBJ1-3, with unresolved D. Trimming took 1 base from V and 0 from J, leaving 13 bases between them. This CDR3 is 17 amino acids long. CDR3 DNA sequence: TGTGCCAGCAGTTTAGTATCGGGATCCGGCTCTGGAAACACCATATATTTT. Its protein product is CASSLVSGSGSGNTIYF.

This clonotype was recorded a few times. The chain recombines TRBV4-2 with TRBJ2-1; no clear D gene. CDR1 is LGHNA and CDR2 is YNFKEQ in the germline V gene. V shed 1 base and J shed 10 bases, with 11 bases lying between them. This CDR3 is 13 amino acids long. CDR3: CASSQGRLREQFF. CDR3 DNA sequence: TGTGCCAGCAGCCAAGGGCGCCTCCGGGAGCAGTTCTTC.

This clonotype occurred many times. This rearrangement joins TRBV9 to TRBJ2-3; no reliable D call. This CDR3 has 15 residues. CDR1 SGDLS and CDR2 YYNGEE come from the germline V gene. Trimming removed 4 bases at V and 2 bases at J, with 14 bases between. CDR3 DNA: TGTGCCAGCAGCACCCGAACCGGAACCACAGATACGCAGTATTTT. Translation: CASSTRTGTTDTQYF.

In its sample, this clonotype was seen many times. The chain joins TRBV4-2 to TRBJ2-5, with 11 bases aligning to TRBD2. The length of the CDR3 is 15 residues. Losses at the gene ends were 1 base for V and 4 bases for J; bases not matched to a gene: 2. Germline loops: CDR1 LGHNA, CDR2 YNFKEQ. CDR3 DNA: TGTGCCAGCAGCCAAGGACTAGCGGGAAGAGAGACCCAGTACTTC. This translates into CASSQGLAGRETQYF.

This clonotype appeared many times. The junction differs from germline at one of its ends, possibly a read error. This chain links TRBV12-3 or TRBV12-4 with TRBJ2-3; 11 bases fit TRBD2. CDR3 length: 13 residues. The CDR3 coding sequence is TGTGCCAGCAGTTCCTCGGGACTAGCGGACAGGGATTTT. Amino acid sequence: CASSSSGLADRDF.

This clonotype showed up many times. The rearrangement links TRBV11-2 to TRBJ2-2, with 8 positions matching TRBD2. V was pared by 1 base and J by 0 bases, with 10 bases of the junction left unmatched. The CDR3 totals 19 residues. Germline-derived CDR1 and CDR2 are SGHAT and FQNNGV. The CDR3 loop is CASSLVPRTSLTNTGELFF. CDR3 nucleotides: TGTGCCAGCAGCTTAGTTCCTAGGACTAGCCTCACGAACACCGGGGAGCTGTTTTTT. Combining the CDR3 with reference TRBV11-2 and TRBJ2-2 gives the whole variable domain EAGVAQSPRYKIIEKRQSVAFWCNPISGHATLYWYQQILGQGPKLLIQFQNNGVVDDSQLPKDRFSAERLKGVDSTLKIQPAKLEDSAVYLCASSLVPRTSLTNTGELFFGEGSRLTVL.

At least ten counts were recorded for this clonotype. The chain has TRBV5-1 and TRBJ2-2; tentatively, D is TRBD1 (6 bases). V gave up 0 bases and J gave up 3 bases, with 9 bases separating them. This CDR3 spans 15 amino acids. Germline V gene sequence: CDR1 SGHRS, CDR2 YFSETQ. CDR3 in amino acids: CASSLGQGYTGELFF. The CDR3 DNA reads TGCGCCAGCAGCTTGGGTCAGGGGTACACCGGGGAGCTGTTTTTT.